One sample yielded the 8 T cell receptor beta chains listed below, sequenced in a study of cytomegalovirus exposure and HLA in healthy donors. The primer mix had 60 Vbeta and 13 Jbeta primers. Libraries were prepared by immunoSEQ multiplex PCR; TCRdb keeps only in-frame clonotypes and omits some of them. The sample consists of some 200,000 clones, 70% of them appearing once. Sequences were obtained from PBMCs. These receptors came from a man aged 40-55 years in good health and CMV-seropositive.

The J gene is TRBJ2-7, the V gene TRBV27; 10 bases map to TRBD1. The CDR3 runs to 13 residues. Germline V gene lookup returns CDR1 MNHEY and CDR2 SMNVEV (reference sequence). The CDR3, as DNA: TGTTCTTATGGGGACAGGGGAAAGGACGAGCAGTACTTC. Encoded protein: CSYGDRGKDEQYF.

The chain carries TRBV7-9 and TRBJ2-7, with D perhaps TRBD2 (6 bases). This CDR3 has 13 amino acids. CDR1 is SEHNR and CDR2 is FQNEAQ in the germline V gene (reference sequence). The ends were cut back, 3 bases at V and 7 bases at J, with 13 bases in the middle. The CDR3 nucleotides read TGTGCCAGCAGCTTCACGCCTCGGGGGGAGCAGTACTTC. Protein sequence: CASSFTPRGEQYF. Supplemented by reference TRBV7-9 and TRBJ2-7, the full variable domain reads DTGVSQNPRHKITKRGQNVTFRCDPISEHNRLYWYRQTLGQGPEFLTYFQNEAQLEKSRLLSDRFSAERPKGSFSTLEIQRTEQGDSAMYLCASSFTPRGEQYFGPGTRLTVT.

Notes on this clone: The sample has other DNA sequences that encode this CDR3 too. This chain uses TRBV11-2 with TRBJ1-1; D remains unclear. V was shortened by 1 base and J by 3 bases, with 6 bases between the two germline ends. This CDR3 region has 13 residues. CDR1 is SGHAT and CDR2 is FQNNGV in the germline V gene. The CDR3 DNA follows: TGTGCCAGCAGCTTAGGCGGGGACACTGAAGCTTTCTTT. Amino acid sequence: CASSLGGDTEAFF. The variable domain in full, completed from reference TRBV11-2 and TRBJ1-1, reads EAGVAQSPRYKIIEKRQSVAFWCNPISGHATLYWYQQILGQGPKLLIQFQNNGVVDDSQLPKDRFSAERLKGVDSTLKIQPAKLEDSAVYLCASSLGGDTEAFFGQGTRLTVV.

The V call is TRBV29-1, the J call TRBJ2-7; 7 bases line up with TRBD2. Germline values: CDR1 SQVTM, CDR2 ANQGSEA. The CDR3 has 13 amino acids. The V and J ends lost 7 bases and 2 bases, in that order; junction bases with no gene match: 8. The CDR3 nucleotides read TGCAGCGGTGGGGGGGGTTTGCCCTACGAGCAGTACTTC. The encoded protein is CSGGGGLPYEQYF.

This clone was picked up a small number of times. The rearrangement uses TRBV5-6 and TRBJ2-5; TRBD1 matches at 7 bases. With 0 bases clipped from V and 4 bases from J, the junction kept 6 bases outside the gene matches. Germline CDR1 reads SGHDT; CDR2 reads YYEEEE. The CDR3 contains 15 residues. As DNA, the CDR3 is TGTGCCAGCAGCTTGGATCACGCAGGGGGAGAGACCCAGTACTTC. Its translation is CASSLDHAGGETQYF.

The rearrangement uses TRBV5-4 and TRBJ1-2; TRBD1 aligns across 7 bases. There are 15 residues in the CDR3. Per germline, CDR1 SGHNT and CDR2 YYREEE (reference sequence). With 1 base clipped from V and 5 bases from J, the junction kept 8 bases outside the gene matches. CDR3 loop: CASSLQTGTAYGYTF. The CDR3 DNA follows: TGTGCCAGCAGCTTGCAAACCGGGACAGCTTATGGCTACACCTTC.

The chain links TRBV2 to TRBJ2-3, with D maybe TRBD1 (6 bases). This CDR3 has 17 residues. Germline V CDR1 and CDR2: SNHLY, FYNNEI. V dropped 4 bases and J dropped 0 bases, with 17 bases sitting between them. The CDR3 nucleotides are TGTGCCAGCAGTGTGTGGAGACAGGAGGAAAGCACAGATACGCAGTATTTT. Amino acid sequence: CASSVWRQEESTDTQYF.

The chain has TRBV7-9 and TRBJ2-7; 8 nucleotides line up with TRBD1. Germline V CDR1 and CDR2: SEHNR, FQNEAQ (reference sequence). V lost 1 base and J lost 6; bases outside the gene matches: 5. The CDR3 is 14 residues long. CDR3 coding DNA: TGTGCCAGCAGCTTAGAGGCTGACAGGGGCGAGCAGTACTTC. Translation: CASSLEADRGEQYF.